These 25 T cell receptor beta chains share one sample of origin, sequenced in a study of blood T cell repertoires in COVID-19. Sequenced by immunoSEQ multiplex PCR; TCRdb stores in-frame clones only, minus some. The data show some 250,000 clones, 80% to 90% seen once. The source material was PBMCs or T cells enriched from blood (not recorded which). Receptors originate from a woman between 50 and 59 years old who had recovered from COVID-19.

J is TRBJ2-1 and V is TRBV12-2; TRBD2, the table's D call, lacks a check against the DNA. TRBV12-2 is an annotated pseudogene. The CDR3 runs 19 residues. CDR3 region: CASRLKRMRGNHSYNEQFF. The CDR3 bases are TGTGCAAGTCGCTTAAAGCGGATGCGGGGGAATCACTCCTACAATGAGCAGTTCTTC.

Only one count was recorded for this clone. The chain combines TRBV30 with TRBJ1-1, with 7 bases fitting TRBD1. V was clipped by 0 bases and J by 4 bases; unmatched bases: 2. Germline assignment: CDR1 GTSNPN and CDR2 SVGIG (reference sequence). The CDR3 has 13 amino acids. CDR3: CAWSVAGGTEAFF. In nucleotides, the CDR3 is TGTGCCTGGAGTGTAGCAGGGGGCACTGAAGCTTTCTTT.

This chain uses TRBV11-2 with TRBJ2-7; 10 nucleotides align to TRBD2. Germline CDR1 SGHAT, CDR2 FQNNGV. The length of the CDR3 is 15 residues. Trimming at V came to 1 base and at J to 5 bases, leaving 5 bases not matched to a gene. CDR3 sequence reads: CASSLGAGLADEQYF. CDR3 DNA sequence: TGTGCCAGCAGCTTAGGCGCAGGACTAGCGGACGAGCAGTACTTC.

This chain connects TRBV7-2 to TRBJ1-2; D is possibly TRBD1 (6 bases). The germline V and J ends were trimmed by 3 bases and 2 bases, with 19 bases remaining between them. CDR1 and CDR2 (germline): SGHTA, FQGNSA. The CDR3 runs to 17 residues. In DNA form, the CDR3 reads TGTGCCAGCAGCTTGCCTCGCGGTGTGGGGGCGAACTATGGCTACACCTTC. It yields the protein CASSLPRGVGANYGYTF.

CDR3 in DNA: TGTGCCAGCAGGGCCCGGGACAGGGGGCTTCAGCCCCAGCATTTT. Translating gives CASRARDRGLQPQHF. The V gene is TRBV6-5, the J gene TRBJ1-5; 12 nucleotides agree with TRBD1. The CDR3 extends over 15 amino acids. The germline V gene encodes CDR1 MNHEY and CDR2 SVGAGI. With 6 bases clipped from V and 6 bases from J, the junction kept 6 bases outside the gene matches.

CDR3 DNA: TGCGCCAGCAGCTTCGGGGAGGGCGAGCAGTACTTC. It translates to CASSFGEGEQYF. The chain couples TRBV5-1 to TRBJ2-7; the match to TRBD2 covers 7 bases. After removal of 2 bases from V and 6 bases from J, the junction contained 2 bases not matched to a gene. In germline, CDR1 is SGHRS, CDR2 YFSETQ. The CDR3 consists of 12 residues.

This chain joins TRBV7-8 and TRBJ1-2, with 10 bases matching TRBD1. Germline V gene sequence: CDR1 SGHVS, CDR2 FQNEAQ. CDR3 length: 16 amino acids. Trimming removed 1 base from V and 7 bases from J; junction bases left unmatched: 9. The CDR3 DNA sequence: TGTGCCAGCAGCTTAGTTATGGGGACAGGGGATAGTGGCTACACCTTC. It is translated as CASSLVMGTGDSGYTF.

V is TRBV20-1 and J is TRBJ1-2, with 7 bases lining up with TRBD1. J was trimmed by 6 bases and V by 3 bases; bases with no gene match: 7. Looked up from germline, CDR1 is DFQATT and CDR2 is SNEGSKA (reference sequence). CDR3 length: 13 residues. The CDR3 DNA is TGCAGTGCTAGTAACAGGGGTATTGATGGCTACACCTTC. Encoded protein: CSASNRGIDGYTF.

This chain joins TRBV21-1 and TRBJ2-5; TRBD1 reflects the table's D call only, with no check against the DNA. TRBV21-1 counts as a pseudogene. The CDR3 is 16 amino acids. CDR3 in DNA: TGTGCCAGCAGCAGCCGGCCAGGACAGGGGGAAGAGACCCAGTACTTC. It is translated as CASSSRPGQGEETQYF.

The chain combines TRBV14 with TRBJ2-7, with 9 bases matching TRBD2. V dropped 6 bases and J dropped 1; count of bases not matched to a gene: 7. The CDR3 length is 15 residues. Germline V lookup: CDR1 SGHDN, CDR2 FVKESK. The CDR3 nucleotides are TGTGCCAGCAGTCTTCTTCTAGCGGGATCCTACGAGCAGTACTTC. Translation: CASSLLLAGSYEQYF.

This chain uses TRBV10-3 with TRBJ1-5; maybe TRBD1 (5 bases). Trimming shortened V by 6 bases and J by 3 bases, and 6 bases separated the two germline ends. Looked up from germline, CDR1 is ENHRY and CDR2 is SYGVKD. The CDR3 contains 12 residues. The CDR3 region is CAISRDNQPQHF. DNA for the CDR3: TGTGCCATCAGCAGGGACAATCAGCCCCAGCATTTT.

V gene TRBV28 combines with J gene TRBJ1-1; 10 bases are shared with TRBD1. Germline V CDR1 and CDR2: MDHEN, SYDVKM. This CDR3 is 17 amino acids long. Germline trimming cut 8 bases from V and 4 bases from J; bases unmatched to any gene: 16. CDR3 amino acids: CASGLTGTGVGFTEAFF. Written as DNA, the CDR3 is TGTGCCAGCGGATTGACCGGGACAGGGGTAGGGTTCACTGAAGCTTTCTTT.

The chain combines TRBV4-1 with TRBJ2-1, with a tentative D call TRBD2 (5 bases). Trimming shortened V by 3 bases and J by 3 bases, and 9 bases separated the two germline ends. CDR3 length: 14 residues. Germline V gives CDR1 MGHRA, CDR2 YSYEKL. The CDR3 loop is CASSHQTNYNEQFF. The CDR3 bases are TGCGCCAGCAGCCACCAGACTAACTACAATGAGCAGTTCTTC.

Here the CDR3 reads CASRLLRGSYEQYF. CDR3 nucleotide sequence: TGTGCCAGCAGGCTCCTTCGGGGGTCCTACGAGCAGTACTTC. The chain combines TRBV6-5 with TRBJ2-7; possibly TRBD2 for D (6 bases). Trimming cost V 6 bases and J 1 base, with 13 bases left between them. CDR1 is MNHEY, CDR2 SVGAGI, per germline. CDR3 size: 14 residues.

The V gene is TRBV6-5, the J gene TRBJ1-6; D is possibly TRBD1 (5 bases). Germline CDR1 MNHEY, CDR2 SVGAGI. There are 14 residues in the CDR3. Trimming pared 2 bases from V and 7 bases from J, leaving 9 bases between. The CDR3 DNA sequence: TGTGCCAGCAGTTACGGAGGGACGAATTCACCCCTCCACTTT. Its translation is CASSYGGTNSPLHF.

CDR3 sequence: CASSFTWSPSSYEQYF. The CDR3 coding sequence is TGTGCCAGCAGTTTTACCTGGAGCCCGAGCTCCTACGAGCAGTACTTC. The genes are TRBV27 and TRBJ2-7; D is ambiguous. The length of the CDR3 is 16 residues. With 3 bases removed from V and 0 bases from J, the gap between germline ends came to 15 bases. In germline, CDR1 is MNHEY, CDR2 SMNVEV (reference sequence).

The rearrangement uses TRBV28 and TRBJ2-1; 9 positions agree with TRBD1. Germline trimming cut 6 bases from V and 0 bases from J; bases unmatched to any gene: 6. CDR1 is MDHEN and CDR2 is SYDVKM in the germline V gene. The CDR3 contains 16 residues. The CDR3 DNA follows: TGTGCCAGCAGCCTAAGACAGGGGGGCTCCTACAATGAGCAGTTCTTC. Its protein is CASSLRQGGSYNEQFF.

This clone is a singleton in its sample. The rearrangement joins TRBV27 to TRBJ1-1, with TRBD1 as a possible D gene (6 bases). V was trimmed by 3 bases and J by 0 bases, leaving 11 bases between them. This CDR3 is built from 15 residues. Germline V gene sequence: CDR1 MNHEY, CDR2 SMNVEV (reference sequence). As DNA, the CDR3 is TGTGCCAGCAGTTTCGGTCGGACAGTGAACACTGAAGCTTTCTTT. This translates into CASSFGRTVNTEAFF.

The chain joins TRBV7-8 to TRBJ2-4; D gene unclear. V lost 5 bases and J lost 3, with 11 bases in between. This CDR3 is built from 14 residues. Germline V gene lookup returns CDR1 SGHVS and CDR2 FQNEAQ. The CDR3 bases are TGTGCCAGCAGCAACTACATGGGCAAAAACATTCAGTACTTC. It specifies CASSNYMGKNIQYF.

The chain carries TRBV28 and TRBJ1-1, with D unresolved. The CDR3 is 13 amino acids. Per the germline V gene, CDR1 is MDHEN and CDR2 is SYDVKM. Deletions cut 4 bases from V and 7 bases from J, with 13 bases between. The CDR3 nucleotides read TGTGCCAGCAGTTCAAGACACCTTTTTGAAGCTTTCTTT. This gives the protein CASSSRHLFEAFF. The variable domain in full, completed from reference TRBV28 and TRBJ1-1, reads DVKVTQSSRYLVKRTGEKVFLECVQDMDHENMFWYRQDPGLGLRLIYFSYDVKMKEKGDIPEGYSVSREKKERFSLILESASTNQTSMYLCASSSRHLFEAFFGQGTRLTVV.

The chain employs TRBV5-6 and TRBJ2-7; D perhaps matches TRBD1 (6 bases). Germline values: CDR1 SGHDT, CDR2 YYEEEE. V was cut by 4 bases and J by 2 bases, with 7 bases left in between. The CDR3 totals 12 residues. The CDR3 loop is CASSRTAYEQYF. DNA for the CDR3: TGTGCCAGCAGCCGGACAGCCTACGAGCAGTACTTC.

The chain joins TRBV4-1 to TRBJ1-3; D may be TRBD1 (5 bases). The CDR3 has 16 amino acids. Trimming took 1 base from V and 4 from J, leaving 14 bases between them. Germline loops: CDR1 MGHRA, CDR2 YSYEKL. CDR3 DNA: TGCGCCAGCAGCCAAGCCGGCAGGGTAGCAGGAAACACCATATATTTT. This encodes CASSQAGRVAGNTIYF.

This sequence joins TRBV11-2 and TRBJ1-2, with D possibly TRBD1 on 6 matching bases. V lost 5 bases to trimming and J lost 5 bases, with 18 bases between them. Germline V gene lookup returns CDR1 SGHAT and CDR2 FQNNGV. This CDR3 region has 15 residues. CDR3 in DNA: TGTGCCAGCAGCCCCTCGACAGGATTGATATATGGCTACACCTTC. It yields the protein CASSPSTGLIYGYTF.

CDR3 sequence reads: CASSDGTSGNSYNEQFF. CDR3 bases: TGTGCCAGCAGTGACGGGACTAGCGGGAACTCCTACAATGAGCAGTTCTTC. This chain uses TRBV6-4 with TRBJ2-1; the match to TRBD2 covers 13 bases. With 2 bases clipped from V and 0 bases from J, the junction kept 1 base outside the gene matches. The CDR3 is 17 residues long. Germline V gene lookup returns CDR1 MRHNA and CDR2 SNTAGT.

The rearrangement joins TRBV7-6 to TRBJ2-1; the D gene is possibly TRBD1 (5 bases). The CDR3 loop spans 15 amino acids. Germline V gene sequence: CDR1 SGHVS, CDR2 FNYEAQ. V was trimmed by 5 bases and J by 0 bases, leaving 11 bases between them. The CDR3 spells CASSVDRSSYNEQFF. The CDR3 DNA reads TGTGCCAGCAGCGTCGACAGAAGCTCCTACAATGAGCAGTTCTTC.